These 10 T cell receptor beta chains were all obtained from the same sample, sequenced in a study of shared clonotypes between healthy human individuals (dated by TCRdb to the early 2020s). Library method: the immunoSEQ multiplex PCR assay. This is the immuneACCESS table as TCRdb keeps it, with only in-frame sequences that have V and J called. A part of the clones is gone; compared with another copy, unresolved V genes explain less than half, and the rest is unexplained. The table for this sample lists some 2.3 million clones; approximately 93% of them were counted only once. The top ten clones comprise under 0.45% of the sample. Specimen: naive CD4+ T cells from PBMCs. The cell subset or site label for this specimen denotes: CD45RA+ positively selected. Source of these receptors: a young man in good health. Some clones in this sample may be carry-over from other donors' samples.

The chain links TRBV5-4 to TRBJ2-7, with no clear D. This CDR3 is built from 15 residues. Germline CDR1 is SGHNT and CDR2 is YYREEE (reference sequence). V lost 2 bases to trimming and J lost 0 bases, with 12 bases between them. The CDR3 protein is CASSLPSVSSYEQYF. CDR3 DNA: TGTGCCAGCAGCTTACCGAGCGTTAGCTCCTACGAGCAGTACTTC.

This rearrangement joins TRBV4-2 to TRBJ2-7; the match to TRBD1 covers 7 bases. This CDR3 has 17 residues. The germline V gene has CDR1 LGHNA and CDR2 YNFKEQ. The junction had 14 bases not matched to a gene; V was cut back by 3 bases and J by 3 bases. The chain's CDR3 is CASSHELSGTEVYEQYF. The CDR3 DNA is TGTGCCAGCAGCCATGAACTCTCCGGGACAGAGGTCTACGAGCAGTACTTC.

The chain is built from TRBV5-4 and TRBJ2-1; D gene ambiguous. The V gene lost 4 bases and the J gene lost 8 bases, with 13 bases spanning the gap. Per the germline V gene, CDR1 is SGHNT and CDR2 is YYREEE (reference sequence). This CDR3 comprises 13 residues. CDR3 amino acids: CASSTEIVDEQFF. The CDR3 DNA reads TGTGCCAGCAGCACAGAAATTGTGGATGAGCAGTTCTTC.

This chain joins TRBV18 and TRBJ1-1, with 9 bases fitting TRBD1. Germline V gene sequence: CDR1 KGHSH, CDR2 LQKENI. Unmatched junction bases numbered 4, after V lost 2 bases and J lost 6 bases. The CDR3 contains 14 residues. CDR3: CASSPAGQGAEAFF. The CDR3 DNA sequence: TGTGCCAGCTCACCAGCGGGACAGGGTGCTGAAGCTTTCTTT.

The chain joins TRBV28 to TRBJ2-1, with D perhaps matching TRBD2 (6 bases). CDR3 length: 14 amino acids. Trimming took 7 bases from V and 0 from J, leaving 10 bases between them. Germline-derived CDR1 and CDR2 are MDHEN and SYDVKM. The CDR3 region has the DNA TGTGCCAGCAACCCCGGGGGCTCCTACAATGAGCAGTTCTTC. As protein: CASNPGGSYNEQFF.

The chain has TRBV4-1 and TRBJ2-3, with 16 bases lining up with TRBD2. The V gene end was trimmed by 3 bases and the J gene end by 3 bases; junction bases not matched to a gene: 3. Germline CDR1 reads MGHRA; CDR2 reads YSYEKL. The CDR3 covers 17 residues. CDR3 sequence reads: CASSHGTSGRGTDTQYF. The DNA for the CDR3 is TGCGCCAGCAGCCATGGGACTAGCGGGAGGGGGACAGATACGCAGTATTTT.

Here the CDR3 reads CASSRTSGAGRQETQYF. CDR3 DNA sequence: TGCGCCAGCAGTCGTACTAGCGGGGCTGGGAGACAAGAGACCCAGTACTTC. The rearrangement joins TRBV5-1 to TRBJ2-5; 10 positions agree with TRBD2. V was clipped by 5 bases and J by 2 bases; unmatched bases: 12. Germline CDR1 and CDR2: SGHRS and YFSETQ. There are 17 residues in the CDR3.

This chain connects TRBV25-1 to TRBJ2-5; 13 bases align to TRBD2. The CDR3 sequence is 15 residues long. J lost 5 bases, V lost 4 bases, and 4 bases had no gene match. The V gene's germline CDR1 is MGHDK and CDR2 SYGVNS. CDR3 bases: TGTGCCAGCAGTGCGGGACTAGCGGGATTTGAGACCCAGTACTTC. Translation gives CASSAGLAGFETQYF.

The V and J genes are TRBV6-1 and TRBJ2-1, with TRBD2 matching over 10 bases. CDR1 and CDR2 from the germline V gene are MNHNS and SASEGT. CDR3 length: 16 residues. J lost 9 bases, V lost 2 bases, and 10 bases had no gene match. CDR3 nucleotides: TGTGCCAGCAGTGAATTTGCCAGCGGGAGGGGCGGTGAGCAGTTCTTC. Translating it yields CASSEFASGRGGEQFF.

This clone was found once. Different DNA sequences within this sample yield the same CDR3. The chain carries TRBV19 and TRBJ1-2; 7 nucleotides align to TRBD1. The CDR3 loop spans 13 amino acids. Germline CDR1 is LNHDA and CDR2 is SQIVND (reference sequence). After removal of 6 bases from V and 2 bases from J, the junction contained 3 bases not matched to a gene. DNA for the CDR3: TGTGCCAGTAGCCCACAGGGGAACTATGGCTACACCTTC. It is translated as CASSPQGNYGYTF.